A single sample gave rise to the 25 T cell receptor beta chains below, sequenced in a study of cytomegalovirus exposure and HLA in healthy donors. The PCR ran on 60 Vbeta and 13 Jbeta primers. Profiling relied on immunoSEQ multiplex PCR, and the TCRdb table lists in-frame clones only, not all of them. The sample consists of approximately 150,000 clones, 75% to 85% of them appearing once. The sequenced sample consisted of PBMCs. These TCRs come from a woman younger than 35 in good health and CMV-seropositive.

The CDR3 loop is CASRPTSGQGGGYTF. The CDR3 DNA sequence: TGTGCCAGCAGACCAACTTCGGGACAGGGCGGTGGCTACACCTTC. This sequence joins TRBV6-5 and TRBJ1-2, with 9 bases lining up with TRBD1. The V and J ends lost 6 bases and 7 bases, in that order; junction bases with no gene match: 12. The CDR3 has 15 amino acids. The germline V gene has CDR1 MNHEY and CDR2 SVGAGI.

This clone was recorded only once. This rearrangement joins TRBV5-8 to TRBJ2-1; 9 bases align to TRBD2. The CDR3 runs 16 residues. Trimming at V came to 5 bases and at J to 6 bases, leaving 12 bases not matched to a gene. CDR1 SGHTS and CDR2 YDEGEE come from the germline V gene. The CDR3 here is CASREKIAGASNEQFF. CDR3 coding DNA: TGTGCCAGCAGAGAGAAGATAGCGGGGGCCAGCAATGAGCAGTTCTTC.

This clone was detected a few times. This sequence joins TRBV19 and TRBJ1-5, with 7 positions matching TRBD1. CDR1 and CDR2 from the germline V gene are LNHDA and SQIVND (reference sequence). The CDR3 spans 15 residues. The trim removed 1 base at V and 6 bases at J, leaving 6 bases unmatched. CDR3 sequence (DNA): TGTGCCAGTAGTATAGGGGCAGGGGGTCGTCAGCCCCAGCATTTT. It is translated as CASSIGAGGRQPQHF.

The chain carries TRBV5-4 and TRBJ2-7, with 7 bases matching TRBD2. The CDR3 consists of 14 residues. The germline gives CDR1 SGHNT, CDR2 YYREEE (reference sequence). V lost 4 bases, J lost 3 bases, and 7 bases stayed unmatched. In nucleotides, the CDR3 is TGTGCCAGCAGCCCCTTTGGGGGGGGCTACGAGCAGTACTTC. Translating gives CASSPFGGGYEQYF.

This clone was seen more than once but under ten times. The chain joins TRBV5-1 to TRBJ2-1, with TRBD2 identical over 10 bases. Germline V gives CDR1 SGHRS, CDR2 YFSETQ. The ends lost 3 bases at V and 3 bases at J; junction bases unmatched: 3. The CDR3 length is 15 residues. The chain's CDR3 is CASSYLAGGYNEQFF. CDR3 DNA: TGCGCCAGCAGCTATTTAGCGGGGGGCTACAATGAGCAGTTCTTC.

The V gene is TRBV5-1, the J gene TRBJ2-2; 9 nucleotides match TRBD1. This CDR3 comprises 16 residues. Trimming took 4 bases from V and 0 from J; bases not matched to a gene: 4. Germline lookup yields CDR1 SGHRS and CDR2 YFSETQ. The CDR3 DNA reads TGCGCCAGCAGCGTTGGACAGGGGACGAACACCGGGGAGCTGTTTTTT. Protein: CASSVGQGTNTGELFF.

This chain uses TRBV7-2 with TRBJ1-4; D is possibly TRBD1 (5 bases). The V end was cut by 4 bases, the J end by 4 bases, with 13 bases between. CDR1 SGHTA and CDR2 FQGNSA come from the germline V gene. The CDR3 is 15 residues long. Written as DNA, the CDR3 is TGTGCCAGCAGCTACCAATCAGGGCTTAATGAAAAACTGTTTTTT. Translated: CASSYQSGLNEKLFF.

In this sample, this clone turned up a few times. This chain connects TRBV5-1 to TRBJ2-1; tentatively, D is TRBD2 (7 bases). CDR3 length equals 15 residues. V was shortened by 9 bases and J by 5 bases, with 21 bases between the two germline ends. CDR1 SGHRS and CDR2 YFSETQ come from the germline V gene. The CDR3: CATRGGGPPNNEQFF. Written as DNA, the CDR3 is TGCGCCACTCGTGGGGGGGGCCCTCCGAACAATGAGCAGTTCTTC. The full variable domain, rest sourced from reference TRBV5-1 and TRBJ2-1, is KAGVTQTPRYLIKTRGQQVTLSCSPISGHRSVSWYQQTPGQGLQFLFEYFSETQRNKGNFPGRFSGRQFSNSRSEMNVSTLELGDSALYLCATRGGGPPNNEQFFGPGTRLTVL.

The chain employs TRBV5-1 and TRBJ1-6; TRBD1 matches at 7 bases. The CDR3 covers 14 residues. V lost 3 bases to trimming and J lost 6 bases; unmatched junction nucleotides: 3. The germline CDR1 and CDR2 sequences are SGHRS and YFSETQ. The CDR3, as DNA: TGCGCCAGCAGCTCGGGACAGAGTAATTCACCCCTCCACTTT. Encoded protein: CASSSGQSNSPLHF. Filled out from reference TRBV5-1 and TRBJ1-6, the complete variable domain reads KAGVTQTPRYLIKTRGQQVTLSCSPISGHRSVSWYQQTPGQGLQFLFEYFSETQRNKGNFPGRFSGRQFSNSRSEMNVSTLELGDSALYLCASSSGQSNSPLHFGNGTRLTVT.

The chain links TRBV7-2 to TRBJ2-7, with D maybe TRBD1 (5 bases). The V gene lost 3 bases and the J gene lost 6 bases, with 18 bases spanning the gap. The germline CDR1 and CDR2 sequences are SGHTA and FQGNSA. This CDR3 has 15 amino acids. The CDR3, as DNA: TGTGCCAGCAGCTTTTCTGTGGACATCCCCATCGAGCAGTACTTC. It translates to CASSFSVDIPIEQYF.

This chain's CDR3 is CASSAETGGRYEQYF. CDR3 sequence (DNA): TGTGCCAGCAGCGCAGAGACAGGGGGCCGTTACGAGCAGTACTTC. The chain recombines TRBV5-6 with TRBJ2-7; the match to TRBD1 covers 10 bases. The germline V gene encodes CDR1 SGHDT and CDR2 YYEEEE. The CDR3 is 15 amino acids. The V segment lost 4 bases and the J segment 4 bases; nucleotides outside the gene matches: 8.

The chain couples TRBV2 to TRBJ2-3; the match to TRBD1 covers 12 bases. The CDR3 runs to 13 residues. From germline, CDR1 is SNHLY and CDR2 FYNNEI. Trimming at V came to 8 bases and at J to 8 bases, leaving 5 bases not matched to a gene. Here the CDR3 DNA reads TGTGCCAGCGGGGGACAGGGGGCTGGTACGCAGTATTTT. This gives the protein CASGGQGAGTQYF.

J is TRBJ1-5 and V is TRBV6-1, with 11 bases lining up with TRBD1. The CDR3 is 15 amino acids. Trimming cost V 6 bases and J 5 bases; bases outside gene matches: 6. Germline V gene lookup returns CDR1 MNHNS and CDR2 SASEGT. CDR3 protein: CASSSGTGGDQPQHF. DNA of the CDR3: TGTGCCAGCAGCTCTGGGACAGGGGGGGATCAGCCCCAGCATTTT.

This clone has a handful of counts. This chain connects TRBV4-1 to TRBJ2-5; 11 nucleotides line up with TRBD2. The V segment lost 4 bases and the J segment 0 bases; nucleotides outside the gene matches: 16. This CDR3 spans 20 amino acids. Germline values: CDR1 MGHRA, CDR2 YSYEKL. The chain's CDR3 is CASSPSLLTSSGGHQETQYF. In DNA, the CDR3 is TGCGCCAGCAGCCCCTCCCTCCTTACTTCTAGCGGGGGGCACCAAGAGACCCAGTACTTC.

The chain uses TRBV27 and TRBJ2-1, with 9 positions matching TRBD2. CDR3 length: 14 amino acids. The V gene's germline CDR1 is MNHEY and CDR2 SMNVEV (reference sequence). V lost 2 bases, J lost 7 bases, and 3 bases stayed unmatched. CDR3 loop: CASSLGGGGNEQFF. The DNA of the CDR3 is TGTGCCAGCAGTTTAGGCGGGGGGGGAAATGAGCAGTTCTTC.

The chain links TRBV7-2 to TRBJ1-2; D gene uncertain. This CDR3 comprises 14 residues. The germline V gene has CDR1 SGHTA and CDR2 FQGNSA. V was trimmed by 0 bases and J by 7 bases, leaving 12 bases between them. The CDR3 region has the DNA TGTGCCAGCAGCTTAGCCCCCCCCGGAGGTGGCTACACCTTC. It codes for CASSLAPPGGGYTF.

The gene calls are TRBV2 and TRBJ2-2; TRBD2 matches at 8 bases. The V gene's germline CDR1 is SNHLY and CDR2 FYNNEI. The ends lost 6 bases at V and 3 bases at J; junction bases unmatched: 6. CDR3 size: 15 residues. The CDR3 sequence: CASRKNGGDTGELFF. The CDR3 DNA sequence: TGTGCCAGCAGAAAGAACGGGGGGGACACCGGGGAGCTGTTTTTT.

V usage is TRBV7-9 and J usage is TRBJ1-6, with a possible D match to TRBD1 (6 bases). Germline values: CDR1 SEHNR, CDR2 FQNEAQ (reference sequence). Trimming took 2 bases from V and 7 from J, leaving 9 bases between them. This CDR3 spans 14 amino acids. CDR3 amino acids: CASSLNRENSPLHF. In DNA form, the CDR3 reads TGTGCCAGCAGCTTAAACAGGGAAAATTCACCCCTCCACTTT. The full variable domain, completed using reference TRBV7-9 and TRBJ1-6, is DTGVSQNPRHKITKRGQNVTFRCDPISEHNRLYWYRQTLGQGPEFLTYFQNEAQLEKSRLLSDRFSAERPKGSFSTLEIQRTEQGDSAMYLCASSLNRENSPLHFGNGTRLTVT.

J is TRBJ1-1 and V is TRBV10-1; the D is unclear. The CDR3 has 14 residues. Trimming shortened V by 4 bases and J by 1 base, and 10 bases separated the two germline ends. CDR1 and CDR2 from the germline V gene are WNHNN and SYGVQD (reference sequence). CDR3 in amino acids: CASSGTARNTEAFF. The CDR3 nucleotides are TGCGCCAGCAGTGGAACCGCGAGGAACACTGAAGCTTTCTTT.

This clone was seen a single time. CDR3 sequence (DNA): TGTGCCAGCAGCCCCAACAGGGGGCTTAGTGAAAAACTGTTTTTT. The encoded protein is CASSPNRGLSEKLFF. The V gene is TRBV7-9, the J gene TRBJ1-4; TRBD1 matches 9 bases. CDR1 is SEHNR and CDR2 is FQNEAQ in the germline V gene (reference sequence). V trimming: 5 bases; J trimming: 7 bases; junction bases outside the gene matches: 8. The CDR3 has 15 amino acids.

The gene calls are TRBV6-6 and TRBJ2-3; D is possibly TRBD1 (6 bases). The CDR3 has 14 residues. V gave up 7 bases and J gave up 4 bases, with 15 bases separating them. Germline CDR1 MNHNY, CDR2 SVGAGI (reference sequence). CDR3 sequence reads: CASTRRQGPDTQYF. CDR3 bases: TGTGCCAGCACCCGAAGGCAGGGGCCAGATACGCAGTATTTT.

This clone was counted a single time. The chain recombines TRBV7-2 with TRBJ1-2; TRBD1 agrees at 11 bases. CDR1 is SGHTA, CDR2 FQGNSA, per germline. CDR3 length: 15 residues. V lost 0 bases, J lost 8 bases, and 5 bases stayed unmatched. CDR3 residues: CASSLARTGGRGYTF. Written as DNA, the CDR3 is TGTGCCAGCAGCTTAGCCAGGACAGGGGGCAGAGGCTACACCTTC.

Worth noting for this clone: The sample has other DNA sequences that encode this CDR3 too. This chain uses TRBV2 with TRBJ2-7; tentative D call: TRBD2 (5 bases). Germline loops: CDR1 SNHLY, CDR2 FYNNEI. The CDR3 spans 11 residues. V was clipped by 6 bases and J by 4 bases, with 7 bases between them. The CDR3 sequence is CASRGEYEQYF. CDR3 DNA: TGTGCCAGCAGGGGAGAATACGAGCAGTACTTC. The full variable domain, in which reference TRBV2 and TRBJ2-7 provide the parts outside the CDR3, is EPEVTQTPSHQVTQMGQEVILRCVPISNHLYFYWYRQILGQKVEFLVSFYNNEISEKSEIFDDQFSVERPDGSNFTLKIRSTKLEDSAMYFCASRGEYEQYFGPGTRLTVT.

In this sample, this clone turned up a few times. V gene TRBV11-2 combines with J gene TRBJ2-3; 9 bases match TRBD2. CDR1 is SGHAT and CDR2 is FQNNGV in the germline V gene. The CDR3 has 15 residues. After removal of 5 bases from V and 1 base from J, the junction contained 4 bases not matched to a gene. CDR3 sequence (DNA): TGTGCCAGCAGCCCAGAGCGGGGGGGCACAGATACGCAGTATTTT. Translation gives CASSPERGGTDTQYF.

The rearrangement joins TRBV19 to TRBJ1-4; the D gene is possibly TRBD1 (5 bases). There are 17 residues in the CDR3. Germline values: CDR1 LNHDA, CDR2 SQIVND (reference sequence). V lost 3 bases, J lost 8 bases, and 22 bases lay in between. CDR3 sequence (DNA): TGTGCCAGTAGTATCATTAAAGCGGGACCGCTCCCGGAAAAACTGTTTTTT. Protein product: CASSIIKAGPLPEKLFF.